Detailed here is one TCR beta chain. Antigen: not known. Stated treatment: roughly nine-day PBMC culture with coronavirus spike peptide pools or control peptides (ViraFEST assay). Fresh medium (containing IL-2) replaced half the medium on days 3 and 7. This CDR3 is built from 15 residues. Trimming removed 1 base from V and 2 bases from J, with 11 bases in between. CDR1 and CDR2 from the germline V gene are SEHNR and FQNEAQ (reference sequence). The Oncomine TCR Beta short-read assay was applied to DNA of cultured CD4+ T cells. A single record per CDR3 protein comes from TCRdb applying MiXCR to the PCR reads. The table records roughly 15,000 distinct CDR3 sequences, 50% to 60% of them present only once. The data originate from a study of vaccination and CD4 T cells after COVID-19.

V usage is TRBV7-9 and J usage is TRBJ2-5; a possible D gene is TRBD2 (5 bases). The TCR was taken from a human donor who had recovered from COVID-19. What was sequenced was CD4+ T cells from blood, cultured in vitro. CDR3 residues: CASSLVKTGQETQYF. DNA for the CDR3: TGTGCCAGCAGCTTAGTTAAAACGGGGCAAGAGACCCAGTACTTC.